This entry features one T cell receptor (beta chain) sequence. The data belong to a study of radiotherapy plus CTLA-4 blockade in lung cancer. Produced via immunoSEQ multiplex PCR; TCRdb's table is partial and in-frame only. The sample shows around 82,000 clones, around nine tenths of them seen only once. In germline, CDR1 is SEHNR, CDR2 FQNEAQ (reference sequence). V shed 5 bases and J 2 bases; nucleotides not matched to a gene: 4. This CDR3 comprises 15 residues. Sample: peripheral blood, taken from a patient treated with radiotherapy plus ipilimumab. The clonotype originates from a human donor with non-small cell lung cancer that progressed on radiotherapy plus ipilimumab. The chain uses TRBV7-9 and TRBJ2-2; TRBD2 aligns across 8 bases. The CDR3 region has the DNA TGTGCCAGCAGCCCCGGGGGGGTAAACACCGGGGAGCTGTTTTTT. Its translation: CASSPGGVNTGELFF.